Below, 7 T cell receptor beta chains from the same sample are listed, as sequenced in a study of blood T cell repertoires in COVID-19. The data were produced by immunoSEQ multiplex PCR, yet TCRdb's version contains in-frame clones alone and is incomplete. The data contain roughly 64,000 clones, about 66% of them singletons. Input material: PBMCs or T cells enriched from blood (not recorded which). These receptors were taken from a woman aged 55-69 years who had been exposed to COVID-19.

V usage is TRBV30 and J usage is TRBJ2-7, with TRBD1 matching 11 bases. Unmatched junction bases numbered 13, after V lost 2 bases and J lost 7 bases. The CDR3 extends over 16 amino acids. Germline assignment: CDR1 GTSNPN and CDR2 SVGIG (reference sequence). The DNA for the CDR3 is TGTGCCTGGAGTTCCGCAGGCGGGACAGGGGGAGGTGAGCAGTACTTC. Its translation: CAWSSAGGTGGGEQYF. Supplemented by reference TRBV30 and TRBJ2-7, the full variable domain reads SQTIHQWPATLVQPVGSPLSLECTVEGTSNPNLYWYRQAAGRGLQLLFYSVGIGQISSEVPQNLSASRPQDRQFILSSKKLLLSDSGFYLCAWSSAGGTGGGEQYFGPGTRLTVT.

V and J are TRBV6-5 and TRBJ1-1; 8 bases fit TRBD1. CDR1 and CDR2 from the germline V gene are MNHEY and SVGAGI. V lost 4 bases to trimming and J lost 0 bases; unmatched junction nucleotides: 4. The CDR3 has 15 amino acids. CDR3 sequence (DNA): TGTGCCAGCAGTTGGACAGGGAAGATGAACACTGAAGCTTTCTTT. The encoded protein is CASSWTGKMNTEAFF.

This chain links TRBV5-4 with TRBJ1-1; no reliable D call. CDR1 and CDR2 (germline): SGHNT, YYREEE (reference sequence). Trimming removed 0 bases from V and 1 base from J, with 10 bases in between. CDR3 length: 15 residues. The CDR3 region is CASSLAPFSNTEAFF. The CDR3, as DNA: TGTGCCAGCAGCTTGGCTCCCTTCTCGAACACTGAAGCTTTCTTT.

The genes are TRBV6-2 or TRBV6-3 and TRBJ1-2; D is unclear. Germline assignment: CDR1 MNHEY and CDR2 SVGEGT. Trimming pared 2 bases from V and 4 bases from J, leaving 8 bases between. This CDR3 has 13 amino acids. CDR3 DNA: TGTGCCAGCAGTTACGCCGGAGGCTATGGCTACACCTTC. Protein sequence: CASSYAGGYGYTF.

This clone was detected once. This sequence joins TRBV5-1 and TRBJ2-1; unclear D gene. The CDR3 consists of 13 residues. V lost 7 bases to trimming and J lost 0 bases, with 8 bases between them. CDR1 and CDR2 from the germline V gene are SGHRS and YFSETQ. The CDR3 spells CASRYNSYNEQFF. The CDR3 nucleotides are TGCGCCAGCCGATACAACTCCTACAATGAGCAGTTCTTC.

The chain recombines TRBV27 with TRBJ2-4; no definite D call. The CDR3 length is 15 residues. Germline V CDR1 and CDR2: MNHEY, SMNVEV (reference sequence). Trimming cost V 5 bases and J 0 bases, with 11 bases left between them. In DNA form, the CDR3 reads TGTGCCAGCAGTCCAATTACAGAAGCCAAAAACATTCAGTACTTC. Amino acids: CASSPITEAKNIQYF.

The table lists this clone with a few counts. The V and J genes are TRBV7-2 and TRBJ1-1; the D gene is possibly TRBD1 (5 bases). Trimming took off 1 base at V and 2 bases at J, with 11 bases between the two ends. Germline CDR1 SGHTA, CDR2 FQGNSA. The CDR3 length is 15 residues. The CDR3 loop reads CASSLGGGRNTEAFF. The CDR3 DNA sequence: TGTGCCAGCAGCTTAGGGGGGGGACGAAACACTGAAGCTTTCTTT.